The TCR beta chain under discussion was sequenced for a study of regulatory T cells in long-lasting Graves disease. This CDR3 has 15 residues. Looked up from germline, CDR1 is LNHDA and CDR2 is SQIVND (reference sequence). Trimming stripped 6 bases from V and 0 bases from J, with 14 bases between. Regarding time point: newly diagnosed GD, antithyroid drugs for less than 3 months. The authors made the TCR library using RNA they extracted from PBMCs. American Thyroid Association guidelines served as the basis for diagnosing Graves' disease. In building TCR beta libraries, iRepertoire HTBI primers were used together with Arm-PCR of CDR3 regions. One entry per CDR3 protein results from TCRdb running MiXCR on the multiplex PCR reads. The table lists 250,000 or so distinct CDR3 sequences, roughly a fifth of them singletons, with approximately 15% in the top ten.

This receptor was identified in a female donor with Graves disease. This sample comprised peripheral blood mononuclear cells (PBMCs), obtained at new diagnosis, from a patient treated with antithyroid drugs. The V call is TRBV19, the J call TRBJ1-2, with a tentative D call TRBD1 (5 bases). The CDR3 is CASRYRPTTNYGYTF. The CDR3 DNA is TGTGCCAGTAGATACAGGCCCACCACTAACTATGGCTACACCTTC.